The clone carrying this T cell receptor (beta chain) came up a few times. The CDR3 runs to 18 residues. V gave up 3 bases and J gave up 5 bases; unmatched junction bases: 11. TCRdb called the 5' RACE reads again in MiXCR, with one record for every CDR3 protein. The table records 690,000 or so distinct CDR3 sequences, around 6.1% of them present only once. The sample originates from a study of identical twins. The V call is TRBV12-3 or TRBV12-4, the J call TRBJ1-5; 12 bases fit TRBD1. The clonotype comes from a man between 18 and 35 years old in good health. The sample consisted of naive T cells sorted from blood. CDR3 residues: CASSFRRSGTGGHQPQHF. The CDR3 DNA sequence: TGTGCCAGCAGTTTCCGCCGTTCCGGGACAGGGGGCCATCAGCCCCAGCATTTT.